This T cell receptor beta chain was documented in a study of blood T cells in healthy people across ages. The CDR3 contains 14 residues. V dropped 5 bases and J dropped 4 bases, with 15 bases sitting between them. Germline V gene sequence: CDR1 SGHRS, CDR2 YFSETQ. Alongside a J-beta primer mix, a sample-barcoded 5' primer served in a second PCR lasting about 6 to 12 cycles. TCRdb used MiXCR to reprocess the 5' RACE reads, holding one entry per CDR3 protein. The table has about 1 million distinct CDR3 sequences, approximately 26% seen once. These records were also assigned to another study, of T cells of mothers and their children.

The rearrangement links TRBV5-1 to TRBJ2-5; D tentatively fits TRBD1 or TRBD2 (5 bases each). This clonotype was sampled from a girl aged 2 to 9 in good health. Sequencing was carried out using blood. DNA of the CDR3: TGCGCCAGCAGACAAGATATAGGGACAGAGACCCAGTACTTC. Amino acids: CASRQDIGTETQYF.